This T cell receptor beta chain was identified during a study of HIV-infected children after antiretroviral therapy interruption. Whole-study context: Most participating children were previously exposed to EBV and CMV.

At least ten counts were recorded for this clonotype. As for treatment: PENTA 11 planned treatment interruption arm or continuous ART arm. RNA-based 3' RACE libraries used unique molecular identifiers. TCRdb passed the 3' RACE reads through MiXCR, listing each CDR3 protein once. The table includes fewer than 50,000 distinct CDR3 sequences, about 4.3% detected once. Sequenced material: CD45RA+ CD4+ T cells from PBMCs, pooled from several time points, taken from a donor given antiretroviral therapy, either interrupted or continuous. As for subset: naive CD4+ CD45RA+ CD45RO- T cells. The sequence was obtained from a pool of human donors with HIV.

Written as DNA, the CDR3 is TGTGCCAGCAGCCAAGATGGGGATCAGCCCCAGCATTTT. Protein: CASSQDGDQPQHF. The gene calls are TRBV3-1 and TRBJ1-5; no clear D gene. There are 13 residues in the CDR3. Per germline, CDR1 LGHDT and CDR2 YNNKEL (reference sequence). V gave up 0 bases and J gave up 5 bases, with 5 bases separating them.